Presented here are 29 T cell receptor beta chains from one specimen sequenced in a study of T cell clusters in autoimmune cytopenias. Each sample's input was around 250 ng genomic DNA, some 38,000 genome equivalents. Multiplex touch-down PCR amplified TRB using TRB-A and TRB-B pools in one tube. With the multiplex PCR reads reprocessed, TCRdb shows one record per CDR3 protein and no DNA. Recorded for this sample: 12,000 or so distinct CDR3 sequences. Sample: peripheral blood. The source of these receptors is a human donor with an autoimmune cytopenia or autoimmune hepatitis (not recorded which).

The chain couples TRBV18 to TRBJ2-5. CDR3 length equals 13 residues. CDR1 and CDR2 (germline): KGHSH, LQKENI. This CDR3 is CASSPRLRETQYF.

Measured by frequency, this clonotype is medium-sized. The chain recombines TRBV30 with TRBJ2-1; absent DNA, TCRdb's TRBD2 call cannot be checked. CDR1 and CDR2 from the germline V gene are GTSNPN and SVGIG (reference sequence). CDR3 length: 14 amino acids. CDR3 loop: CAWSLRSSGGEQFF.

Here the CDR3 reads CSVVDGDNQPQHF. V and J are TRBV29-1 and TRBJ1-5. Germline V gene lookup returns CDR1 SQVTM and CDR2 ANQGSEA. The CDR3 loop spans 13 amino acids.

This sequence joins TRBV6-5 and TRBJ2-2; TCRdb's assignment of TRBD1 cannot be checked, as there is no DNA. Germline CDR1 is MNHEY and CDR2 is SVGAGI. There are 14 residues in the CDR3. This chain's CDR3 is CASSKSQGTGELFF.

The rearrangement uses TRBV12-3 or TRBV12-4 and TRBJ1-1; there is no DNA to check the TCRdb D call of TRBD1. This CDR3 region has 13 residues. CDR3 amino acids: CASSLSGGPEAFF.

The chain is built from TRBV28 and TRBJ1-1. This CDR3 spans 12 amino acids. Germline V gives CDR1 MDHEN, CDR2 SYDVKM. Here the CDR3 reads CASTVSPTEAFF. Based on the CDR3 plus reference TRBV28 and TRBJ1-1, the full variable domain is DVKVTQSSRYLVKRTGEKVFLECVQDMDHENMFWYRQDPGLGLRLIYFSYDVKMKEKGDIPEGYSVSREKKERFSLILESASTNQTSMYLCASTVSPTEAFFGQGTRLTVV.

The rearrangement links TRBV6-1 to TRBJ2-3; no DNA is available, so the TRBD1 call from TCRdb remains unchecked. The CDR3 runs to 13 residues. CDR1 is MNHNS and CDR2 is SASEGT in the germline V gene. The CDR3: CASSLQVTDTQYF.

The chain couples TRBV12-3 or TRBV12-4 to TRBJ1-5. This CDR3 is built from 13 residues. This CDR3 is CASSLSGNQPQHF.

This sequence joins TRBV30 and TRBJ1-6. This CDR3 region has 14 residues. CDR1 GTSNPN and CDR2 SVGIG come from the germline V gene (reference sequence). The CDR3 is CASLDSSYNSPLHF.

The CDR3 loop reads CASSLRQSNEKLFF. This sequence joins TRBV6-5 and TRBJ1-4; with no DNA, the TCRdb D assignment of TRBD1 cannot be verified. This CDR3 has 14 residues. Germline lookup yields CDR1 MNHEY and CDR2 SVGAGI.

The chain couples TRBV27 to TRBJ2-7; TCRdb calls TRBD1, which cannot be checked without DNA. Germline V gene data show CDR1 as MNHEY and CDR2 as SMNVEV (reference sequence). The CDR3 consists of 13 residues. The CDR3: CASIGQATYEQYF.

The chain uses TRBV19 and TRBJ1-1. Germline CDR1 is LNHDA and CDR2 is SQIVND (reference sequence). The CDR3 is 12 residues long. CDR3 region: CASSIWNTEAFF.

The chain joins TRBV6-1 to TRBJ2-5; TCRdb's D call of TRBD1 is untestable without DNA. The CDR3 totals 15 residues. Germline V gene lookup returns CDR1 MNHNS and CDR2 SASEGT. The CDR3 loop is CASSLDFDRGETQYF.

This clonotype counts as medium-sized by frequency. This chain uses TRBV30 with TRBJ1-1; TCRdb outputs TRBD1, but without DNA this stays unchecked. The CDR3 runs 13 residues. Germline V gene lookup returns CDR1 GTSNPN and CDR2 SVGIG (reference sequence). The chain's CDR3 is CAWEGQPNTEAFF.

The chain is built from TRBV19 and TRBJ2-3; TCRdb outputs TRBD1, but without DNA this stays unchecked. The germline V gene has CDR1 LNHDA and CDR2 SQIVND (reference sequence). This CDR3 comprises 15 residues. CDR3 loop: CASSIWDRGGDTQYF.

This clonotype ranks as medium-sized in terms of frequency. This rearrangement joins TRBV30 to TRBJ1-2; TCRdb's D call of TRBD1 is untestable without DNA. CDR3 length: 12 amino acids. Germline V gene lookup returns CDR1 GTSNPN and CDR2 SVGIG (reference sequence). The CDR3 loop is CAWSRQYYGYTF. Full variable domain (rest looked up from reference TRBV30 and TRBJ1-2): SQTIHQWPATLVQPVGSPLSLECTVEGTSNPNLYWYRQAAGRGLQLLFYSVGIGQISSEVPQNLSASRPQDRQFILSSKKLLLSDSGFYLCAWSRQYYGYTFGSGTRLTVV.

This chain joins TRBV6-5 and TRBJ2-1; TCRdb gives TRBD1 as the D gene, but with no DNA this cannot be confirmed. The germline V gene has CDR1 MNHEY and CDR2 SVGAGI. The CDR3 has 16 residues. The CDR3 spells CASSFRGTPGAYEQFF.

The chain has TRBV19 and TRBJ2-1; without DNA, the TCRdb call of TRBD1 cannot be checked. The CDR3 is made up of 16 amino acids. Germline V gene lookup returns CDR1 LNHDA and CDR2 SQIVND (reference sequence). The CDR3 protein is CASSTGDGGSYNEQFF.

This chain uses TRBV6-2 or TRBV6-3 with TRBJ1-2. Germline-derived CDR1 and CDR2 are MNHEY and SVGEGT. CDR3 length: 12 residues. The CDR3 is CASSNPDIRYTF.

This clonotype shows up as medium-sized by frequency. The chain is built from TRBV29-1 and TRBJ2-3. Germline-derived CDR1 and CDR2 are SQVTM and ANQGSEA. The CDR3 runs to 12 residues. The CDR3 loop reads CSVGRSTDTQYF.

The rearrangement uses TRBV5-6 and TRBJ2-3; the TCRdb call, TRBD1, lacks DNA for checking. The CDR3 has 14 amino acids. Germline CDR1 and CDR2: SGHDT and YYEEEE. CDR3: CASRRTFSTDTQYF.

Judged by frequency, this clonotype is medium-sized. The chain has TRBV30 and TRBJ2-3; with no DNA, the TCRdb D assignment of TRBD1 cannot be verified. CDR1 and CDR2 (germline): GTSNPN, SVGIG (reference sequence). CDR3 size: 15 residues. CDR3 loop: CAWSVGGPGTDTQYF.

V gene TRBV6-6 combines with J gene TRBJ2-3; TCRdb indicates TRBD1, and absent DNA this call remains unverified. From germline, CDR1 is MNHNY and CDR2 SVGAGI (reference sequence). CDR3 length: 17 amino acids. The CDR3 sequence: CASSYSGAGGGTDTQYF.

This chain uses TRBV6-6 with TRBJ2-7. CDR1 is MNHNY, CDR2 SVGAGI, per germline (reference sequence). This CDR3 contains 13 residues. CDR3 residues: CASSYSREFEQYF.

This clonotype counts as medium-sized by frequency. This chain joins TRBV19 and TRBJ2-1; the D gene TCRdb calls, TRBD2, cannot be checked with no DNA. Looked up from germline, CDR1 is LNHDA and CDR2 is SQIVND (reference sequence). CDR3 size: 16 residues. The CDR3 here is CASSSLLAGGLIEQFF.

This chain links TRBV24-1 with TRBJ2-1; the TRBD1 assignment by TCRdb is unverifiable without DNA. Germline V lookup: CDR1 KGHDR, CDR2 SFDVKD. The CDR3 is made up of 17 amino acids. The CDR3: CATSDPGTGGEYNEQFF.

J is TRBJ1-3 and V is TRBV6-5; there is no DNA to check the TCRdb D call of TRBD1. CDR3 length equals 16 residues. Germline-derived CDR1 and CDR2 are MNHEY and SVGAGI. The CDR3 here is CASSYGTRSTGNTIYF.

The chain couples TRBV6-6 to TRBJ2-7; absent DNA, TCRdb's TRBD1 call cannot be checked. This CDR3 has 16 amino acids. The germline V gene encodes CDR1 MNHNY and CDR2 SVGAGI (reference sequence). The CDR3 protein is CASSYTSQDRDYEQYF.

The chain combines TRBV30 with TRBJ2-7; TCRdb's D call, TRBD2, is unchecked because there is no DNA. The CDR3 consists of 21 residues. Germline-derived CDR1 and CDR2 are GTSNPN and SVGIG (reference sequence). CDR3 protein: CAWSVFFGVAGGPVPSYEQYF.